Below, 29 T cell receptor beta chains from the same sample are listed, as sequenced in a study of T cells expressing NK-cell markers (TCRdb year 2020). The library was generated by 5' RACE. Sequenced using an Illumina HiSeq 2000. Following reprocessing of the reads by TCRdb, the data hold one row per CDR3 protein sequence and no DNA is available. The record for this sample contains a few hundred thousand distinct CDR3 sequences. 5% to 5.5% of the sample is taken by the ten largest. Sequences were obtained from blood T cells: a sorted CD56 or NKG2C T cell subset, CD4+ or CD8+ T cells, or bulk PBMC T cells (not recorded which). The receptors were sampled from a man aged 18-70 years in good health.

The V call is TRBV12-3 or TRBV12-4, the J call TRBJ1-2; TCRdb gives TRBD1 as the D gene, but with no DNA this cannot be confirmed. The CDR3 spans 14 residues. CDR3 protein: CASSSSTGNYGYTF.

J is TRBJ1-1 and V is TRBV5-1. CDR3 length: 16 residues. The germline CDR1 and CDR2 sequences are SGHRS and YFSETQ. CDR3 loop: CASSLGDGRLNTEAFF.

The gene calls are TRBV9 and TRBJ1-2; TCRdb lists TRBD1, though no DNA is available to test this call. Germline V gives CDR1 SGDLS, CDR2 YYNGEE. The CDR3 extends over 15 amino acids. This CDR3 reads CASSSAAGTHYGYTF.

The chain couples TRBV5-1 to TRBJ1-1; the TCRdb call, TRBD1, lacks DNA for checking. The CDR3 runs 14 residues. From germline, CDR1 is SGHRS and CDR2 YFSETQ. The CDR3 sequence: CASSLGTVGTEAFF.

This CDR3 is CSVPMSGTENTEAFF. The V call is TRBV29-1, the J call TRBJ1-1; checking the TCRdb D call of TRBD1 is not possible without DNA. Germline CDR1 reads SQVTM; CDR2 reads ANQGSEA. This CDR3 spans 15 amino acids.

The V and J genes are TRBV23-1 and TRBJ2-2; as DNA is missing, the TRBD1 call by TCRdb cannot be tested. TRBV23-1 is an ORF for which the function is uncertain. The CDR3 totals 17 residues. This CDR3 is CASSQSRGQGSTGELFF.

V is TRBV20-1 and J is TRBJ2-1; TCRdb picks TRBD1, but there is no DNA to check that call. The CDR3 extends over 14 amino acids. In germline, CDR1 is DFQATT, CDR2 SNEGSKA (reference sequence). The CDR3 sequence: CSATAGPHLWEQFF.

This chain links TRBV12-3 or TRBV12-4 with TRBJ1-2; TCRdb lists TRBD1, though no DNA is available to test this call. This CDR3 has 12 amino acids. The CDR3 loop is CASSFWGNGYTF.

This chain uses TRBV27 with TRBJ2-5; TCRdb's D gene call, TRBD1, goes unchecked for lack of DNA. This CDR3 is 14 amino acids long. Germline CDR1 and CDR2: MNHEY and SMNVEV (reference sequence). The CDR3 is CASSPGRGKETQYF.

This chain joins TRBV14 and TRBJ2-5; TCRdb designates TRBD2, a call that cannot be tested without DNA. The CDR3 has 15 residues. Per germline, CDR1 SGHDN and CDR2 FVKESK. CDR3 protein: CASSQQLAAQETQYF.

This sequence joins TRBV7-2 and TRBJ2-4; the TCRdb call, TRBD1, lacks DNA for checking. The CDR3 contains 15 residues. Germline V gene sequence: CDR1 SGHTA, CDR2 FQGNSA. The CDR3 loop is CASSLSIQGGNIQYF.

The chain couples TRBV20-1 to TRBJ2-4. In germline, CDR1 is DFQATT, CDR2 SNEGSKA (reference sequence). This CDR3 has 16 residues. CDR3 in amino acids: CSARDLQTLAKNIQYF.

This rearrangement joins TRBV11-3 to TRBJ2-5; TCRdb outputs TRBD2, but without DNA this stays unchecked. CDR3 length equals 16 residues. Germline V CDR1 and CDR2: SGHNT, YENEEA. CDR3 loop: CASSLRLAGVQETQYF. Drawing the rest from reference TRBV11-3 and TRBJ2-5, the complete variable domain is EAGVVQSPRYKIIEKKQPVAFWCNPISGHNTLYWYLQNLGQGPELLIRYENEEAVDDSQLPKDRFSAERLKGVDSTLKIQPAELGDSAVYLCASSLRLAGVQETQYFGPGTRLLVL.

The CDR3 protein is CASSLVRFDEQYF. This chain uses TRBV7-6 with TRBJ2-7. The CDR3 consists of 13 residues. CDR1 SGHVS and CDR2 FNYEAQ come from the germline V gene. Variable domain in full (rest from reference TRBV7-6 and TRBJ2-7): GAGVSQSPRYKVTKRGQDVALRCDPISGHVSLYWYRQALGQGPEFLTYFNYEAQQDKSGLPNDRFSAERPEGSISTLTIQRTEQRDSAMYRCASSLVRFDEQYFGPGTRLTVT.

The V gene is TRBV20-1, the J gene TRBJ1-6. The CDR3 contains 16 residues. The germline V gene has CDR1 DFQATT and CDR2 SNEGSKA (reference sequence). This CDR3 reads CSAKKGGAVGNSPLHF.

The chain recombines TRBV7-7 with TRBJ2-2; absent DNA, TCRdb's TRBD1 call cannot be checked. This CDR3 region has 15 residues. The V gene's germline CDR1 is SSHAT and CDR2 FNYEAQ (reference sequence). The CDR3 sequence is CASSSRDRNTGELFF. The variable domain in full, completed from reference TRBV7-7 and TRBJ2-2, reads GAGVSQSPRYKVTKRGQDVTLRCDPISSHATLYWYQQALGQGPEFLTYFNYEAQPDKSGLPSDRFSAERPEGSISTLTIQRTEQRDSAMYRCASSSRDRNTGELFFGEGSRLTVL.

The chain links TRBV14 to TRBJ2-1; TCRdb names TRBD2, which stays unverified in the absence of DNA. The germline V gene has CDR1 SGHDN and CDR2 FVKESK. This CDR3 region has 15 residues. The CDR3 protein is CASSQIGRAGNEQFF.

The chain joins TRBV7-2 to TRBJ2-7; there is no DNA to check the TCRdb D call of TRBD1. This CDR3 contains 13 residues. The germline V gene encodes CDR1 SGHTA and CDR2 FQGNSA. The CDR3 is CASKYRGQYEQYF.

The V and J genes are TRBV7-9 and TRBJ2-7; TCRdb names TRBD1, which stays unverified in the absence of DNA. This CDR3 contains 15 residues. Germline assignment: CDR1 SEHNR and CDR2 FQNEAQ (reference sequence). The CDR3 protein is CASTTGTGVTYEQYF.

CDR3 residues: CASIRGGANNEQFF. The chain combines TRBV28 with TRBJ2-1; TCRdb's D call, TRBD1, is unchecked because there is no DNA. The CDR3 is 14 amino acids. From germline, CDR1 is MDHEN and CDR2 SYDVKM. Based on the CDR3 plus reference TRBV28 and TRBJ2-1, the full variable domain is DVKVTQSSRYLVKRTGEKVFLECVQDMDHENMFWYRQDPGLGLRLIYFSYDVKMKEKGDIPEGYSVSREKKERFSLILESASTNQTSMYLCASIRGGANNEQFFGPGTRLTVL.

This chain uses TRBV7-2 with TRBJ2-1; the D gene TCRdb calls, TRBD1, cannot be checked with no DNA. This CDR3 region has 15 residues. From germline, CDR1 is SGHTA and CDR2 FQGNSA. The CDR3 sequence is CASSPKIRGANEQFF.

The chain uses TRBV20-1 and TRBJ2-7; TCRdb's assignment of TRBD2 cannot be checked, as there is no DNA. The CDR3 is 13 amino acids. In germline, CDR1 is DFQATT, CDR2 SNEGSKA (reference sequence). CDR3 sequence reads: CSARGTSLGEQYF.

V gene TRBV2 combines with J gene TRBJ2-1; without DNA, the TCRdb call of TRBD1 cannot be checked. CDR3 length: 15 amino acids. The germline gives CDR1 SNHLY, CDR2 FYNNEI. CDR3 protein: CASSLQDIDRVKQFF. The variable domain in full, with the rest retrieved from reference TRBV2 and TRBJ2-1, is EPEVTQTPSHQVTQMGQEVILRCVPISNHLYFYWYRQILGQKVEFLVSFYNNEISEKSEIFDDQFSVERPDGSNFTLKIRSTKLEDSAMYFCASSLQDIDRVKQFFGPGTRLTVL.

The J gene is TRBJ2-5, the V gene TRBV6-6; as DNA is missing, the TRBD1 call by TCRdb cannot be tested. Germline loops: CDR1 MNHNY, CDR2 SVGAGI (reference sequence). The CDR3 runs to 13 residues. CDR3 sequence reads: CASSPTRAETQYF.

The chain carries TRBV5-1 and TRBJ1-1; lacking DNA, the TRBD1 call made by TCRdb goes unchecked. Germline V CDR1 and CDR2: SGHRS, YFSETQ. There are 17 residues in the CDR3. CDR3 region: CASSRTGTVLSNTEAFF.

The CDR3 protein is CASSRDRSNQPQHF. The chain recombines TRBV2 with TRBJ1-5; the D gene TCRdb calls, TRBD1, cannot be checked with no DNA. The germline V gene has CDR1 SNHLY and CDR2 FYNNEI. The CDR3 sequence is 14 residues long.

The chain joins TRBV5-1 to TRBJ2-1; TCRdb proposes TRBD1, but this gene call is untestable without DNA. Germline lookup yields CDR1 SGHRS and CDR2 YFSETQ. The CDR3 loop spans 21 amino acids. The CDR3 is CASSLARGGSEATGIYNEQFF.

This chain uses TRBV3-1 with TRBJ2-5; the TRBD2 assignment by TCRdb is unverifiable without DNA. CDR3 size: 14 residues. Germline CDR1 LGHDT, CDR2 YNNKEL (reference sequence). The CDR3 sequence: CASSQALLKETQYF.

V gene TRBV12-3 or TRBV12-4 combines with J gene TRBJ2-1; the TRBD2 assignment by TCRdb is unverifiable without DNA. CDR3 size: 15 residues. The CDR3 spells CASKDSGGAYNEQFF.